This T cell receptor beta chain comes out of a study of T cell repertoires in cytomegalovirus infection. About this clonotype itself: Antigen unknown.

Study-level points and caveats: Cumulative public TCR beta family frequency identified CMV carriers with the relevant HLA.

This CDR3 is built from 16 residues. Germline loops: CDR1 SGHVS, CDR2 FNYEAQ. Deletions cut 1 base from V and 1 base from J, with 8 bases between. MiXCR, applied by TCRdb to the reads, yields one record per CDR3 protein. This table holds tens of thousands of distinct CDR3 sequences, roughly a fifth found once. The source of this sequence is a human donor in good health (CMV status not recorded). Some clones in this sample may be carry-over from other donors' samples. The chain carries TRBV7-6 and TRBJ2-6, with D uncertain. The source was CD8+ T cells from cultured PBMCs, collected from culture after CMV antigen stimulation. As DNA, the CDR3 is TGTGCCAGCAGCTTAGGCGGCTGGTCTGGGGCCAACGTCCTGACTTTC. It yields the protein CASSLGGWSGANVLTF.